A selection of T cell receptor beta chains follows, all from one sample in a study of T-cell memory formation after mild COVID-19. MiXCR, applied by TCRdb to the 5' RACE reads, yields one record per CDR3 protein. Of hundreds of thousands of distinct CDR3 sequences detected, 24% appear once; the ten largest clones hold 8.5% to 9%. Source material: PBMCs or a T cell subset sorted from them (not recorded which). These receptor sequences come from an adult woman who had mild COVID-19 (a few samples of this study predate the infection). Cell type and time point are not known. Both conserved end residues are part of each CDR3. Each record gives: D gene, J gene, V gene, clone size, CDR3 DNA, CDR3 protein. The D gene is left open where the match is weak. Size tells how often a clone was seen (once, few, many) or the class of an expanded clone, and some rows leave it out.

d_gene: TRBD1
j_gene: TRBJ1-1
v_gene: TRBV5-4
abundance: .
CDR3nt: TGTGCCAGCAGCCCGAATCAGGGGGTACGCACTGAAGCTTTCTTT
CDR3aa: CASSPNQGVRTEAFF

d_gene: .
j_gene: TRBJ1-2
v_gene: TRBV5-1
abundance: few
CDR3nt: TGCGCCAGCAGCTTGGACCGGGTCGGACATGGCTACACCTTC
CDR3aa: CASSLDRVGHGYTF

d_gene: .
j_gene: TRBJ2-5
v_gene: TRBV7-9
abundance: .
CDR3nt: TGTGCCAGCAGCTGGGTCCATACAGAGACCCAGTACTTC
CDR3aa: CASSWVHTETQYF

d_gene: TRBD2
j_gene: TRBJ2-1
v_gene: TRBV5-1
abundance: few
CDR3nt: TGCGCCAGCAGCTACCTGCGGGAGTTCGGGAATGAGCAGTTCTTC
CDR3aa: CASSYLREFGNEQFF

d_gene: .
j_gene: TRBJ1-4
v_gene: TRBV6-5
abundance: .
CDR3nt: TGTGCCAGCAGTTACTCGAGTCGGGGGTTCGGAAAACTGTTTTTT
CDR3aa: CASSYSSRGFGKLFF

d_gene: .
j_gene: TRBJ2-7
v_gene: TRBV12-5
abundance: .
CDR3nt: TGTGCTAGTGGACAGAGTAACTACGAGCAGTACTTC
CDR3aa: CASGQSNYEQYF

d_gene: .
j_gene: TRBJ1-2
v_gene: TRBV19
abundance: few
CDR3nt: TGTGCCAGTAGTATTTCCCTTAGGGATGGCTACACCTTC
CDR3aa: CASSISLRDGYTF

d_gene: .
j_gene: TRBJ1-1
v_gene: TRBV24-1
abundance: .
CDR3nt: TGTGCCACCAGACGTCGGTCGAACACTGAAGCTTTCTTT
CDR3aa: CATRRRSNTEAFF

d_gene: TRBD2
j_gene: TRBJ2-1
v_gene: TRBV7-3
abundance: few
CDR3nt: TGTGCCAGCAGTAGCGGGGGGGTGTCATACAATGAGCAGTTCTTC
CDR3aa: CASSSGGVSYNEQFF

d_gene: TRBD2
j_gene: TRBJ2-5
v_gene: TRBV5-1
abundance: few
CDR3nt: TGCGCCAGCAGCTTGCAGACTAGCGGGCAAGAGACCCAGTACTTC
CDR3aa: CASSLQTSGQETQYF

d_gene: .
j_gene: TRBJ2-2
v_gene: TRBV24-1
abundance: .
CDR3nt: TGTGCCACCAGTGCCCCGGACCAAAACACCGGGGAGCTGTTTTTT
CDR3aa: CATSAPDQNTGELFF

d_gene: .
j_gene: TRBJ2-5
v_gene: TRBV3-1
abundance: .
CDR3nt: TGTGCCAGCAGCCAGGGGGTTTCGCAAGAGGCCCAGTACTTC
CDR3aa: CASSQGVSQEAQYF

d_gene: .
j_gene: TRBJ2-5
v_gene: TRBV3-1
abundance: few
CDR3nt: TGTGCCAGCAGCCAAGATCGTACGAGGGAAGAGACCCAGTACTTC
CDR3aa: CASSQDRTREETQYF

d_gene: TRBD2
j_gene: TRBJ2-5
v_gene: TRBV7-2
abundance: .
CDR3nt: TGTGCCAGCAGCTTAGCTGTCGGGAGGGCCGAGACCCAGTACTTC
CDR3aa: CASSLAVGRAETQYF

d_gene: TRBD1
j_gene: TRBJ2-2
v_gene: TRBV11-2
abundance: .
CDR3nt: TGTGCCAGCACTCCGGGCGGACAGGGAAACACCGGGGAGCTGTTTTTT
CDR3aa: CASTPGGQGNTGELFF

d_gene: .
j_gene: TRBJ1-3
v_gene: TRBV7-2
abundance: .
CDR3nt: TGTGCCAGCAGCCCGCAAAACACCATATATTTT
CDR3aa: CASSPQNTIYF

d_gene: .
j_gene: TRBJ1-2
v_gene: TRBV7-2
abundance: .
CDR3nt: TGTGCCAGCAGCTTTACTCTGGGGGCCGCAAGTTATGGCTACACCTTC
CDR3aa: CASSFTLGAASYGYTF

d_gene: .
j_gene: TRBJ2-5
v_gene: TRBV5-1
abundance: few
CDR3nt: TGCGCCAGCAGCTTGATCGGAGATCTGGAGACCCAGTACTTC
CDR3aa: CASSLIGDLETQYF

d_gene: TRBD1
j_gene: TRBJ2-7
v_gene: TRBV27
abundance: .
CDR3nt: TGTGCCAGCAGTTCCGGGACAGGGAATTCCTACGAGCAGTACTTC
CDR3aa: CASSSGTGNSYEQYF

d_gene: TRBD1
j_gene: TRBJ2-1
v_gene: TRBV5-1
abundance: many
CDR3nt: TGCGCCAGCAGCCCGGGACAGGGTGCTAATGAGCAGTTCTTC
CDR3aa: CASSPGQGANEQFF

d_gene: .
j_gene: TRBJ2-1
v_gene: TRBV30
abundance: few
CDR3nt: TGTGCCTGGAAGGGGGATATGGCGACGCGTGAGCAGTTCTTC
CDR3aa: CAWKGDMATREQFF

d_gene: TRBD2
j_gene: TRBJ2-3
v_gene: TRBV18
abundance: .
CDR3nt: TGTGCCAGCTCACCACCTAGCGGGAGGGCCGCAGATACGCAGTATTTT
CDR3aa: CASSPPSGRAADTQYF

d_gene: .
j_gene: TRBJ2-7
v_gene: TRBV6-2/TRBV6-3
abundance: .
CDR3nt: TGTGCCAGCAGCCGGGACGGAGGTTCCTCCTACGAGCAGTACTTC
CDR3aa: CASSRDGGSSYEQYF

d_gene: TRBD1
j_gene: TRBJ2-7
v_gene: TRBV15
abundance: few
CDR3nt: TGTGCCACCAGCCGCAGCCAGGGGGTGAACGAGCAGTACTTC
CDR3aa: CATSRSQGVNEQYF

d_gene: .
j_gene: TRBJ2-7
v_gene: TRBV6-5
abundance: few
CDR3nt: TGTGCCAGCAGTTACTCGGGGCAGGGGTCCGTAGGCGAGCAGTACTTC
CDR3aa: CASSYSGQGSVGEQYF

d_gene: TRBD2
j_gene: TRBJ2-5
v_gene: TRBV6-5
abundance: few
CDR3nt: TGTGCCAGCAGTTACATAGCGGGACAAGAGACCCAGTACTTC
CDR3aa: CASSYIAGQETQYF

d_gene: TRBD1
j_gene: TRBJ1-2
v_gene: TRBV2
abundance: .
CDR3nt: TGTGCCAGCAGCCGTAATACAGGGGGATGGGATGGCTACACCTTC
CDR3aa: CASSRNTGGWDGYTF

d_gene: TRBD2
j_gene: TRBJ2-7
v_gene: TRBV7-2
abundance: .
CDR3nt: TGTGCCAGCACCCCCATAGCGGGAGTTAGCGAGCAGTACTTC
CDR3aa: CASTPIAGVSEQYF

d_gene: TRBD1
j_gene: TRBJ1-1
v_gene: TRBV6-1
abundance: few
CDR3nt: TGTGCCAGCAGTGAAGGCTCGCGACAGGGGGGAAACACTGAAGCTTTCTTT
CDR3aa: CASSEGSRQGGNTEAFF

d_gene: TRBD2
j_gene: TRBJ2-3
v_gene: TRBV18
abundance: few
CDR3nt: TGTGCCAGCTCTACGGCCAGCGGGAGGGATACGCAGTATTTT
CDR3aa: CASSTASGRDTQYF

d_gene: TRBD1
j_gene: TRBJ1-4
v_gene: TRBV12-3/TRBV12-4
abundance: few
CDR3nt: TGTGCCAGCAGCCTCGGGACAGGGAATGAAAAACTGTTTTTT
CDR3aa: CASSLGTGNEKLFF

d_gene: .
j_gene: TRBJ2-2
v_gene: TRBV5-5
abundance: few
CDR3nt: TGTGCCAGCAGCTTGGAGGGACTGGACACCGGGGAGCTGTTTTTT
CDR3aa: CASSLEGLDTGELFF

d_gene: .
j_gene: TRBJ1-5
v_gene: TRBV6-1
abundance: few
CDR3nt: TGTGCCAGCAGCGGGGTCCAGAGGGAGCCCCAGCATTTT
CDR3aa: CASSGVQREPQHF